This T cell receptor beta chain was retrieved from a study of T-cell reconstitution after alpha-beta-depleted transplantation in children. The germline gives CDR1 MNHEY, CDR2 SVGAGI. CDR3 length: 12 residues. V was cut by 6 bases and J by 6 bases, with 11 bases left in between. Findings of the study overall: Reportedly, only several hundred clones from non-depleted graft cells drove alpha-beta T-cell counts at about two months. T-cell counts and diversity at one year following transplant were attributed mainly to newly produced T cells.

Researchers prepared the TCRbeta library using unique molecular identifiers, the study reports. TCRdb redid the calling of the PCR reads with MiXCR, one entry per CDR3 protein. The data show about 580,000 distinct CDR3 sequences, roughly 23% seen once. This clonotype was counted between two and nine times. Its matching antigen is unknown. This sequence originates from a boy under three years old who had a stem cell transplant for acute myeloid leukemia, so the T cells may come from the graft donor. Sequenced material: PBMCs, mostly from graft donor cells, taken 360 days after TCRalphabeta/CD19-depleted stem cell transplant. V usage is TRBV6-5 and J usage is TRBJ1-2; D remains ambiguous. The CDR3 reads CASSSPNHGYTF. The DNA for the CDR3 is TGTGCCAGCAGCAGCCCCAATCATGGCTACACCTTC.